Listed below are T cell receptor beta chains from one sample, sequenced in a study of cytomegalovirus exposure and HLA in healthy donors. The data were produced by immunoSEQ multiplex PCR, yet TCRdb's version contains in-frame clones alone and is incomplete. The table records approximately 170,000 clones, around 85% of them present only once. The sequenced material came from PBMCs. The receptors come from a human donor in good health. Both conserved end residues are part of each CDR3. A D gene is named only where the DNA matches it firmly. Expanded clones get a size class; other rows say once, few or many, or leave the size out.

>TRBJ1-2|-|TRBV29-1|TRBD1
TGCAGCGTAGCAGGGGGAATTAAAAATGGCTACACCTTC
CSVAGGIKNGYTF
>TRBJ2-7|-|TRBV19|TRBD1
TGTGCCAGTAGTACGTCCCTCGGGACAGGGAAAAGGTGGAGCTACGAGCAGTACTTC
CASSTSLGTGKRWSYEQYF
>TRBJ1-5|-|TRBV4-3|-
TGCGCCAGCAGCCAAGGCAAGGGACTGTATGGGCCCCAGCATTTT
CASSQGKGLYGPQHF
>TRBJ2-7|once|TRBV6-5|-
TGTGCCAGCAAGGGGTCTTCCTACGAGCAGTACTTC
CASKGSSYEQYF
>TRBJ1-5|-|TRBV2|-
TGTGCCAGCAGGGGGAGAAGCGATCAGCCCCAGCATTTT
CASRGRSDQPQHF
>TRBJ2-7|-|TRBV4-1|TRBD2
TGCGCCAGCAGCCTGACTAGCGCAAACTACGAGCAGTACTTC
CASSLTSANYEQYF
>TRBJ2-7|-|TRBV9|TRBD2
TGTGCCAGCAGCGTAGAGGTACTAGCGGCGACCTACGAGCAGTACTTC
CASSVEVLAATYEQYF
>TRBJ2-7|few|TRBV4-1|-
TGCGCCAGCAGCCAAGATATATCTACCCCCTCCTACGAGCAGTACTTC
CASSQDISTPSYEQYF
>TRBJ2-7|-|TRBV9|TRBD2
TGTGCCAGCAGCGTGACTAGCGGAAACTACGAGCAGTACTTC
CASSVTSGNYEQYF
>TRBJ2-1|-|TRBV7-2|TRBD2
TGTGCCAGCAGCACGGGACTAGCGGGAAGGAATGAGCAGTTCTTC
CASSTGLAGRNEQFF
>TRBJ1-5|-|TRBV19|-
TGTGCCAGTAGTATCACAGGGTTGAGGGGACATCAGCCCCAGCATTTT
CASSITGLRGHQPQHF
>TRBJ1-1|few|TRBV5-1|-
TGCGCCAGCAGCCAGGTTTCGGTGAACACTGAAGCTTTCTTT
CASSQVSVNTEAFF
>TRBJ2-5|-|TRBV6-5|TRBD1
TGTGCCAGCAGCCATACAGGGGGTACAATCCGGACCCAGTACTTC
CASSHTGGTIRTQYF
>TRBJ1-1|-|TRBV19|TRBD1
TGTGCCAGTAGTATCTGGACAGGGGGTAAGGCTTTCTTT
CASSIWTGGKAFF
>TRBJ1-2|-|TRBV5-1|TRBD1
TGCGCCAGCAGCTTGACAGGGGTCTATGGCTACACCTTC
CASSLTGVYGYTF
>TRBJ2-5|-|TRBV7-2|TRBD2
TGTGCCAGCAGCGGGGCGGGGGGGAACCAAGAGACCCAGTACTTC
CASSGAGGNQETQYF
>TRBJ1-2|-|TRBV5-4|TRBD1
TGTGCCAGCAGCTTGGGGACAGGGAATGGCTACACCTTC
CASSLGTGNGYTF
>TRBJ2-2|-|TRBV19|-
TGTGCCAGTAGTATCGAGGGGGGGCGCGTCGGGGAGCTGTTTTTT
CASSIEGGRVGELFF
>TRBJ1-5|-|TRBV28|-
TGTGCCAGCAGCCAGGGGTATTCCGGCAATCAGCCCCAGCATTTT
CASSQGYSGNQPQHF
>TRBJ1-2|-|TRBV29-1|-
TGCAGCGTGGAACAGGGTACCTATGGCTACACCTTC
CSVEQGTYGYTF
>TRBJ1-1|-|TRBV4-3|-
TGCGCCAGCAGCCAAGAACAGGGTGATGCTGAAGCTTTCTTT
CASSQEQGDAEAFF
>TRBJ1-6|-|TRBV4-3|TRBD1
TGCGCCAGCAGCCAACGGGACAGTATTAATTCACCCCTCCACTTT
CASSQRDSINSPLHF
>TRBJ2-3|-|TRBV7-9|TRBD2
TGTGCCAGCACCTCTGCGGGGGGCCCTACAGATACGCAGTATTTT
CASTSAGGPTDTQYF
>TRBJ1-2|-|TRBV27|-
TGTGCCAGCAGTTTAAGGGGACACTATAACTATGGCTACACCTTC
CASSLRGHYNYGYTF
>TRBJ1-5|-|TRBV4-2|-
TGTGCCAGCAGCCAAGAATCGGGGATCCATAGCAATCAGCCCCAGCATTTT
CASSQESGIHSNQPQHF
>TRBJ1-1|-|TRBV7-8|TRBD1
TGTGCCAGCAGCTTTACAGGGGCTGAAGCTTTCTTT
CASSFTGAEAFF
>TRBJ2-7|-|TRBV23-1|-
TGCGCCAGCAGCCACGGGCAGGGGCTCTACGAGCAGTACTTC
CASSHGQGLYEQYF
>TRBJ2-7|few|TRBV21-1|-
TGTGCCAGCAGTTATCTAGGCATGCCCATCTCCTACGAGCAGTACTTC
CASSYLGMPISYEQYF
>TRBJ2-3|few|TRBV10-3|TRBD1
TGTGCCATCAGTGCGGGACAGGGGAGCACAGATACGCAGTATTTT
CAISAGQGSTDTQYF
>TRBJ1-1|-|TRBV6-6|-
TGTGCCAGCAGTTCACGGGAAGCCACTGAAGCTTTCTTT
CASSSREATEAFF
>TRBJ1-6|-|TRBV6-1|TRBD1
TGTGCCAGCAGCCCCGACAGGGGTAATTCACCCCTCCACTTT
CASSPDRGNSPLHF
>TRBJ2-3|-|TRBV7-6|TRBD2
TGTGCCAGCAGCTACCCTACTAGCGGGGGGAATTACGCGACAGATACGCAGTATTTT
CASSYPTSGGNYATDTQYF
>TRBJ2-5|-|TRBV7-3|-
TGTGCCAGCAGCCAGGGAGGTGTGGGCCAAGAGACCCAGTACTTC
CASSQGGVGQETQYF
>TRBJ2-4|-|TRBV5-6|TRBD1
TGTGCCAGCAGCTTCACAGGGGCGAGGGCCAAAAACATTCAGTACTTC
CASSFTGARAKNIQYF
>TRBJ2-5|-|TRBV2|TRBD2
TGTGCCAACAGTAATCTAGCGGGGGCCCCTGGGACCCAGTACTTC
CANSNLAGAPGTQYF
>TRBJ1-3|-|TRBV7-9|-
TGTGCCAGCAGCTCACTCACGGGGGGAGGGCCTGGAAACACCATATATTTT
CASSSLTGGGPGNTIYF
>TRBJ1-3|-|TRBV6-1|-
TGTGCCAGCTGGAGGACTGGAAACACCATATATTTT
CASWRTGNTIYF
>TRBJ2-7|-|TRBV10-3|-
TGTGCCATCAGTGGCGAGACCTACGAGCAGTACTTC
CAISGETYEQYF
>TRBJ2-1|-|TRBV4-1|TRBD2
TGCGCCAGCAGCCAAGCGGGACTAGCCGGCAATGAGCAGTTCTTC
CASSQAGLAGNEQFF
>TRBJ1-2|-|TRBV2|-
TGTGCCAGCAGCGCAAAGAGACAGTCTGGTGGCTACACCTTC
CASSAKRQSGGYTF
>TRBJ2-7|-|TRBV4-3|TRBD2
TGCGCCAGCAGCCTCGGGAGGGCTTCGTACGAGCAGTACTTC
CASSLGRASYEQYF
>TRBJ2-1|-|TRBV5-1|-
TGCGCCAGCGGCCCTGGAGGCGATGAGCAGTTCTTC
CASGPGGDEQFF